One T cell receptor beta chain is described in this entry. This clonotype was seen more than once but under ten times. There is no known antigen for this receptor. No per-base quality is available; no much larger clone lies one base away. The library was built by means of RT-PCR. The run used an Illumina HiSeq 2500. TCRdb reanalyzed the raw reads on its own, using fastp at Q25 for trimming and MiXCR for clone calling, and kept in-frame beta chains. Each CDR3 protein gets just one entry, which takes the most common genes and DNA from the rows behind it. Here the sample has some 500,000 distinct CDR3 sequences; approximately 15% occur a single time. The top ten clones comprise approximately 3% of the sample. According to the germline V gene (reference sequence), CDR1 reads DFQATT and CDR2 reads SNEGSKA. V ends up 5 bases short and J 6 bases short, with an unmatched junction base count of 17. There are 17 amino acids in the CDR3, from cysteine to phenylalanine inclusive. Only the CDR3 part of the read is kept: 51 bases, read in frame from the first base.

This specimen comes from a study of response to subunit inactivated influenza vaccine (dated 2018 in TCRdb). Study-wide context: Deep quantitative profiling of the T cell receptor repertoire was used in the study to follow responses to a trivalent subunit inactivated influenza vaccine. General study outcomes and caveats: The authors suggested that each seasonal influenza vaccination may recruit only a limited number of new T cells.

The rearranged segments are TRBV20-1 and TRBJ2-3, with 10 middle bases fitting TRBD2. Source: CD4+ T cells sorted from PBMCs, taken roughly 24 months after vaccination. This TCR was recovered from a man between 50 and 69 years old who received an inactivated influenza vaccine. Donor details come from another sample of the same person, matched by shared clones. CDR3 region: CSARRGSGRALRDTQYF. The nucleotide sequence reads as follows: TGCAGTGCTCGACGGGGGAGCGGGAGGGCCCTTCGGGATACGCAGTATTTT.